A selection of T cell receptor beta chains follows, all from one sample in a study of STAT3 mutations in large granular lymphocyte leukemia. Assay used: immunoSEQ multiplex PCR; TCRdb lists only in-frame clones, some missing. The table lists about 24,000 clones, approximately 94% of them singletons. Source material: peripheral blood mononuclear cells. The receptors were sampled from a man in his forties with T-cell large granular lymphocyte leukemia. Some clones in this sample may be carry-over from other donors' samples. Each CDR3 is given with its conserved first and last residue. D genes are given only for firm matches. Where a row states a size, it is once, few, many or the class of an expanded clone; other rows omit it.

>NA|TRBV4-3|NA|TRBJ1-6
TGCGCCAGCAGCCAAGATAAAGCCAGACTTTATAATTCACCCCTCCACTTT
CASSQDKARLYNSPLHF
>NA|TRBV9|NA|TRBJ2-7
TGTGCCAGCAGCGGGGGGGAGCCTCTCAACGAGCAGTACTTC
CASSGGEPLNEQYF
>TRBD1|TRBV7-8|NA|TRBJ2-7
TGTGCCAGCAGCCCTAGAGGACAGGGACTCTACGAGCAGTACTTC
CASSPRGQGLYEQYF
>NA|TRBV18|once|TRBJ1-2
TGTGCCAGCTCACCACGTGACAGTCGTGATGGCTACACCTTC
CASSPRDSRDGYTF
>TRBD1|TRBV5-1|NA|TRBJ1-4
TGCGCCAGCAGCTTCGGACAGGGAGGGAGTGAAAAACTGTTTTTT
CASSFGQGGSEKLFF
>NA|TRBV7-8|NA|TRBJ2-7
TGTGCCAGCAGCTTAGTCCGGGACTCCTACGAGCAGTACTTC
CASSLVRDSYEQYF
>NA|TRBV6-4|NA|TRBJ1-1
TGTGCCAGCACCCCCCGGGAGGGGGTCACTGAAGCTTTCTTT
CASTPREGVTEAFF
>TRBD1|TRBV9|NA|TRBJ1-4
TGTGCCAGCAGCGCGAGACAGGGAACGATGGAAAAACTGTTTTTT
CASSARQGTMEKLFF
>NA|TRBV25-1|few|TRBJ1-1
TGTGCCAGCACCGGAGGGGGGGGAGCTTTCTTT
CASTGGGGAFF
>TRBD1|TRBV30|NA|TRBJ1-2
TGTGCCTGGAGGACACAGGGGGCAAGCTATGGCTACACCTTC
CAWRTQGASYGYTF
>NA|TRBV9|NA|TRBJ2-5
TGTGCCAGCAACCGGATAGGGGGGCAAGAGACCCAGTACTTC
CASNRIGGQETQYF
>NA|TRBV30|NA|TRBJ2-7
TGTGCCTGGAGTGTTGACAGCGGCTACGAGCAGTACTTC
CAWSVDSGYEQYF
>TRBD1|TRBV28|NA|TRBJ2-2
TGTGCCAGCAGTTTAGGTGGGACAGTTAACGGGGAGCTGTTTTTT
CASSLGGTVNGELFF
>TRBD2|TRBV11-2|NA|TRBJ2-3
TGTGCCAGCAGCTTAGGGACACTAGCGGGGGGGCCCCCGCAGTATTTT
CASSLGTLAGGPPQYF
>TRBD1|TRBV18|NA|TRBJ1-3
TGTGCCAGCTCACCGGGACAGGGTCGGGCTGGAAACACCATATATTTT
CASSPGQGRAGNTIYF
>NA|TRBV6-6|NA|TRBJ1-2
TGTGCCAGCAGTTACTCGGGGGCGTCAGGTGGCTACACCTTC
CASSYSGASGGYTF
>NA|TRBV7-9|NA|TRBJ2-7
TGTGCCAGCAGACCCACCGGGCCTAACCTCTACGAGCAGTACTTC
CASRPTGPNLYEQYF
>NA|TRBV5-1|NA|TRBJ1-3
TGCGCCAGCAGCTTGTCGACGGGAAACACCATATATTTT
CASSLSTGNTIYF
>TRBD1|TRBV4-2|NA|TRBJ1-1
TGTGCCAGCAGCCAAGACCCCCCCACAGGGGACACTGAAGCTTTCTTT
CASSQDPPTGDTEAFF
>TRBD2|TRBV6-6|NA|TRBJ2-3
TGTGCCAGCAGCTCCTATACTAGCGGGGCCACAGATACGCAGTATTTT
CASSSYTSGATDTQYF
>NA|TRBV12-5|NA|TRBJ1-1
TGTGCTAGTGGTTTATGGGGGGCCCGGAACACTGAAGCTTTCTTT
CASGLWGARNTEAFF
>TRBD2|TRBV2|NA|TRBJ2-7
TGTGCCAGCAGTGAGGCGACTAGCGGAGTCTACGAGCAGTACTTC
CASSEATSGVYEQYF
>NA|TRBV5-6|NA|TRBJ1-1
TGTGCCAGCAGCTTGAGCGGGACCGTGAACACTGAAGCTTTCTTT
CASSLSGTVNTEAFF
>NA|TRBV19|NA|TRBJ1-5
TGTGCCAGTCAAAAGGGTCTCCAGCCCCAGCATTTT
CASQKGLQPQHF
>NA|TRBV30|NA|TRBJ1-2
TGTGCCGGGCCGGATGGCTACACCTTC
CAGPDGYTF
>TRBD1|TRBV5-4|NA|TRBJ2-7
TGTGCCAGCAGCCGGGACAGGGGGTCCTACGAGCAGTACTTC
CASSRDRGSYEQYF
>NA|TRBV27|NA|TRBJ1-5
TGTGCCAGCAGTTTAATGTTTAGGGCCGGGACACTTAATCAGCCCCAGCATTTT
CASSLMFRAGTLNQPQHF
>TRBD1|TRBV9|once|TRBJ2-7
TGTGCCAGCAGCGTAGGACCGGGACAGGGGGCCTACGAGCAGTACTTC
CASSVGPGQGAYEQYF
>NA|TRBV7-9|NA|TRBJ1-1
TGTGCCAGCAGCTTAAACGGGGGTAACACTGAAGCTTTCTTT
CASSLNGGNTEAFF
>TRBD2|TRBV5-1|NA|TRBJ2-1
TGCGCCAGCAGCATTGGACTAGAAAGTGGAGAGCAGTTCTTC
CASSIGLESGEQFF